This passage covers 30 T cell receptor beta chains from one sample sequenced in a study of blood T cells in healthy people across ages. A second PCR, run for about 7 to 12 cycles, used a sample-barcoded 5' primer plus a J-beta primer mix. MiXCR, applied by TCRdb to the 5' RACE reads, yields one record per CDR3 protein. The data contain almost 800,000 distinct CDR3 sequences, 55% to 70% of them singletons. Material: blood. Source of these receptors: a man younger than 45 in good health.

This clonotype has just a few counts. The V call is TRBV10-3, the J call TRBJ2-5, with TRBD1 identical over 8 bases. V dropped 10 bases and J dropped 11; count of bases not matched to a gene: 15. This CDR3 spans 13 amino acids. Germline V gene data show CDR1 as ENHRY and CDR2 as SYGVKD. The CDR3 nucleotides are TGTGCCAGCGCCGGACAAGGGGGACAGGAGCAGTACTTC. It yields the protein CASAGQGGQEQYF.

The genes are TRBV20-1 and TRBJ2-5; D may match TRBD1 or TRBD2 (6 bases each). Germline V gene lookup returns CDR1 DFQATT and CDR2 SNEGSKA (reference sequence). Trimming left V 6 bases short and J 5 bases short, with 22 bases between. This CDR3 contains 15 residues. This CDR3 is CSAKKWLGGGETQYF. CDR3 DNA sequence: TGCAGTGCAAAAAAATGGTTGGGGGGCGGTGAGACCCAGTACTTC.

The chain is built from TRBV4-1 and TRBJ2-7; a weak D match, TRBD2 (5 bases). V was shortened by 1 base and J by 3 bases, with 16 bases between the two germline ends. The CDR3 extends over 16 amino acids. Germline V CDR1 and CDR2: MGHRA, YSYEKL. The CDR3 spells CASSQGMSGYFYEQYF. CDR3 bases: TGCGCCAGCAGCCAAGGAATGAGCGGTTATTTCTACGAGCAGTACTTC.

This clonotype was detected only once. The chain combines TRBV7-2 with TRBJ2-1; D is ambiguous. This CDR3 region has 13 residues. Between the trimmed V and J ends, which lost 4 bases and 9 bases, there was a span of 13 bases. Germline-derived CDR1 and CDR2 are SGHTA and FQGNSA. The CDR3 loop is CASSSLKVGEQFF. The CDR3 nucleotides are TGTGCCAGCAGCTCACTGAAAGTAGGTGAGCAGTTCTTC.

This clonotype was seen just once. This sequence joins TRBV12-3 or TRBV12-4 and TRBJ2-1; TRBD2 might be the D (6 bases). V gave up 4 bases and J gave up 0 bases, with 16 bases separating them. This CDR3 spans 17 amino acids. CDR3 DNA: TGTGCCAGCAGTTCCGGGACTGGCATGAGCTCCTACAATGAGCAGTTCTTC. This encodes CASSSGTGMSSYNEQFF.

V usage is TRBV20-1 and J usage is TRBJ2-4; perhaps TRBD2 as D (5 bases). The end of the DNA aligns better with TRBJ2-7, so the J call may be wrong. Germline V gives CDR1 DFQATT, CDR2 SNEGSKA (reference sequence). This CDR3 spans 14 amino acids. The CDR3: CSGTPDGMRNEQYF. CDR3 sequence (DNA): TGCAGTGGCACACCGGACGGGATGAGGAACGAGCAGTACTTC.

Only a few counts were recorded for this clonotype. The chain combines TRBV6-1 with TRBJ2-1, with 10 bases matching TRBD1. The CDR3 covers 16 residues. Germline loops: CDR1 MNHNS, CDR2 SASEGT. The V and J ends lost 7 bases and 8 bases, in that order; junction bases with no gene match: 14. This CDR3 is CASNIQPRDRGDEQFF. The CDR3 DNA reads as TGTGCCAGCAATATACAACCCCGGGACAGGGGTGATGAGCAGTTCTTC.

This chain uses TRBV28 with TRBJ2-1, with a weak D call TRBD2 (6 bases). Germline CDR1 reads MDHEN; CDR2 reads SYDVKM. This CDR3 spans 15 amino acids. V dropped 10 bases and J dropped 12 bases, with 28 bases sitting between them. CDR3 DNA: TGTGCCAACAGATCCCAGCGGGTACCCTTTTGGGTGCAGTTCTTC. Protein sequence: CANRSQRVPFWVQFF.

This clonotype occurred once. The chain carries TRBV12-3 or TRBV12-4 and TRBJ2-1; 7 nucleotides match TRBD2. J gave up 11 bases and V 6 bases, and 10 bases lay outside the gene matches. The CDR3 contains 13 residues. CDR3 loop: CASSRGGRSKQFF. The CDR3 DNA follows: TGTGCCAGCAGCCGCGGGGGAAGATCCAAGCAGTTCTTC.

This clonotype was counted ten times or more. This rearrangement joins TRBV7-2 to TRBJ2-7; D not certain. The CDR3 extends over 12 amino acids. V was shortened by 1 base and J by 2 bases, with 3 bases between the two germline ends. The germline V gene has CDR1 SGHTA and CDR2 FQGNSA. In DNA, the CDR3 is TGTGCCAGCAGCTTAGTGGCCTACGAGCAGTACTTC. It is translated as CASSLVAYEQYF.

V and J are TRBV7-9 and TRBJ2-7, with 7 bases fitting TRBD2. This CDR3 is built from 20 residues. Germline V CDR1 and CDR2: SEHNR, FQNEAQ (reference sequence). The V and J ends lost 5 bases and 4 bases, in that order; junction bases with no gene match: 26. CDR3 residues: CASSNNFMLVAGKKSYEQYF. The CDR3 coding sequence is TGTGCCAGCAGCAACAACTTTATGTTGGTAGCGGGCAAAAAAAGTTACGAGCAGTACTTC.

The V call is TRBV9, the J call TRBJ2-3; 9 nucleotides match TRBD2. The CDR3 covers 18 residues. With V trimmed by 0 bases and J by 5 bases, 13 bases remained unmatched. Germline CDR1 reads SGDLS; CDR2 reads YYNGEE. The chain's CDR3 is CASSVGARLRAGGDTQYF. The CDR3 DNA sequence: TGTGCCAGCAGCGTAGGTGCCCGACTACGAGCGGGAGGAGATACGCAGTATTTT. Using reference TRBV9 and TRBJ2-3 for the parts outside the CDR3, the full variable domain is DSGVTQTPKHLITATGQRVTLRCSPRSGDLSVYWYQQSLDQGLQFLIQYYNGEERAKGNILERFSAQQFPDLHSELNLSSLELGDSALYFCASSVGARLRAGGDTQYFGPGTRLTVL.

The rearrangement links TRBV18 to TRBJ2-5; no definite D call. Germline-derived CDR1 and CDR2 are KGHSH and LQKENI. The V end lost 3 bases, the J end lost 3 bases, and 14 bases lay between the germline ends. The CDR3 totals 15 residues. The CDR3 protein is CASSPSQGPEETQYF. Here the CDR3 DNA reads TGTGCCAGCTCACCCTCCCAAGGCCCTGAAGAGACCCAGTACTTC.

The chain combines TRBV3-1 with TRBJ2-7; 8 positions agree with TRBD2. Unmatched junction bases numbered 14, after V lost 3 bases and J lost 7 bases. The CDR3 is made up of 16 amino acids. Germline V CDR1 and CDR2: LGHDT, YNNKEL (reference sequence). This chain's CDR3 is CASSQNSGKVYNEQYF. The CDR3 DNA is TGTGCCAGCAGCCAGAATAGCGGGAAGGTCTACAATGAGCAGTACTTC.

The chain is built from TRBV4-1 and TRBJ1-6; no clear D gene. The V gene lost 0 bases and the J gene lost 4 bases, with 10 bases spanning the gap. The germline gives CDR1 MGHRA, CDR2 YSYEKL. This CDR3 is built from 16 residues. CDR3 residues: CASSQDIRLYNSPLHF. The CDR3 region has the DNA TGCGCCAGCAGCCAAGATATCCGGCTGTATAATTCACCCCTCCACTTT.

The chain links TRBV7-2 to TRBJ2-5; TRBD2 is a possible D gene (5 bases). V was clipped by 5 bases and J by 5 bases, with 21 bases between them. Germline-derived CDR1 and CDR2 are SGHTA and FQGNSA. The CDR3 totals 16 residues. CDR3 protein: CASSPSSGWTPETQYF. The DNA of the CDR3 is TGTGCCAGCAGCCCTTCATCGGGGTGGACTCCGGAGACCCAGTACTTC. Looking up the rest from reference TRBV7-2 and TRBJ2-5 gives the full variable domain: GAGVSQSPSNKVTEKGKDVELRCDPISGHTALYWYRQSLGQGLEFLIYFQGNSAPDKSGLPSDRFSAERTGGSVSTLTIQRTQQEDSAVYLCASSPSSGWTPETQYFGPGTRLLVL.

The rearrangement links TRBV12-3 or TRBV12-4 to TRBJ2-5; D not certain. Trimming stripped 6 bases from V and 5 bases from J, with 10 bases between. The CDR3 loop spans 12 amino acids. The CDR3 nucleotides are TGTGCCAGCAGCTCCCTCATGGAGACCCAGTACTTC. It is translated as CASSSLMETQYF.

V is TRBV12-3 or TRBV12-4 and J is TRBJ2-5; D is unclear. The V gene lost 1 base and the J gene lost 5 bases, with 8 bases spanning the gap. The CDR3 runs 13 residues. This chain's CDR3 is CASSLVGWETQYF. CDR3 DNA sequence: TGTGCCAGCAGTTTAGTGGGTTGGGAGACCCAGTACTTC.

The CDR3 protein is CSATGRAGGWEQYF. The CDR3 nucleotides read TGCAGTGCAACAGGGCGAGCGGGAGGTTGGGAGCAGTACTTC. This chain connects TRBV20-1 to TRBJ2-5; 9 nucleotides align to TRBD2. After removal of 6 bases from V and 11 bases from J, the junction contained 16 bases not matched to a gene. The CDR3 is made up of 14 amino acids. Germline CDR1 DFQATT, CDR2 SNEGSKA (reference sequence).

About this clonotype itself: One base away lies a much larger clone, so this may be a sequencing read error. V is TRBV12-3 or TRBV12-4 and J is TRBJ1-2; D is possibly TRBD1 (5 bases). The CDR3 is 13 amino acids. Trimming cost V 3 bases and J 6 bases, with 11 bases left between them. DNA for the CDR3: TGTGCCAGCAGTTTTGGGGGAAACCATGGCTACACCTTC. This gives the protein CASSFGGNHGYTF.

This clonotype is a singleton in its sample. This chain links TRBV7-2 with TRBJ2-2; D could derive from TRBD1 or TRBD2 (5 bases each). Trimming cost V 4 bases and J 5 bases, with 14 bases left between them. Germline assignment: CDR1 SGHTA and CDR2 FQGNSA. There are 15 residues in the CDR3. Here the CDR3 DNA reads TGTGCCAGCAGCTCGGGACGAGGGGTAACCGGGGAGCTGTTTTTT. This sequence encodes CASSSGRGVTGELFF.

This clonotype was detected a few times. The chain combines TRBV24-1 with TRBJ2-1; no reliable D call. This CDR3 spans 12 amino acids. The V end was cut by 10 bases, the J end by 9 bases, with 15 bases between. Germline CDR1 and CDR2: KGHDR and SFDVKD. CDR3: CATALPFGEQFF. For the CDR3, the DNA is TGTGCCACGGCTCTCCCTTTCGGTGAGCAGTTCTTC.

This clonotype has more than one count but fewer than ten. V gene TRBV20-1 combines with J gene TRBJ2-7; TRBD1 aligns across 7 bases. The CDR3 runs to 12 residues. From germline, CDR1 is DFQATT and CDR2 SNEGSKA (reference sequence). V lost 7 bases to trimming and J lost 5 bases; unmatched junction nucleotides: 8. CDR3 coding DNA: TGCAGTGAAACCAGCAGGGGGAACGAGCAGTACTTC. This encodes CSETSRGNEQYF.

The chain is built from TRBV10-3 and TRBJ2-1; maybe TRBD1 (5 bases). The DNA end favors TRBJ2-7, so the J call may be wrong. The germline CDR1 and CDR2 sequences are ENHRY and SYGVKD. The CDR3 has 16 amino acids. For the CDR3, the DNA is TGTGCCACGTGTCGTGGGGCCTCAGGCACCTACAATGAGCAGTACTTC. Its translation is CATCRGASGTYNEQYF.

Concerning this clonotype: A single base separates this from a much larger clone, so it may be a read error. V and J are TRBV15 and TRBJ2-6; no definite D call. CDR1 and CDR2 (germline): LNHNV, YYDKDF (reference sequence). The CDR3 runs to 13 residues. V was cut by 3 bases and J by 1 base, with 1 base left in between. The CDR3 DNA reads TGTGCCACCAGCAGTTCTGGGGCCAACGTCCTGACTTTC. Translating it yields CATSSSGANVLTF.

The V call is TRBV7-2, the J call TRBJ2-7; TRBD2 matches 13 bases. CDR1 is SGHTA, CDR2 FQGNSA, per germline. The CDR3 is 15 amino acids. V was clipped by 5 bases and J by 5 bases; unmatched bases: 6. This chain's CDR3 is CASSPGTSGVDEQYF. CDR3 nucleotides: TGTGCCAGCAGCCCAGGGACTAGCGGGGTGGACGAGCAGTACTTC.

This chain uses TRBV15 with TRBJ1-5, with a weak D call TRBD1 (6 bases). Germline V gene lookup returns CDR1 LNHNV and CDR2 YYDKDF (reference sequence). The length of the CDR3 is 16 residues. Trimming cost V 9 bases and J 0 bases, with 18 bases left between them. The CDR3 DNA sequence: TGTGCCACTGAGGGTCCGGGACACCTTAGCAATCAGCCCCAGCATTTT. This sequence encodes CATEGPGHLSNQPQHF. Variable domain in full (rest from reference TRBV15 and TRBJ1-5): DAMVIQNPRYQVTQFGKPVTLSCSQTLNHNVMYWYQQKSSQAPKLLFHYYDKDFNNEADTPDNFQSRRPNTSFCFLDIRSPGLGDTAMYLCATEGPGHLSNQPQHFGDGTRLSIL.

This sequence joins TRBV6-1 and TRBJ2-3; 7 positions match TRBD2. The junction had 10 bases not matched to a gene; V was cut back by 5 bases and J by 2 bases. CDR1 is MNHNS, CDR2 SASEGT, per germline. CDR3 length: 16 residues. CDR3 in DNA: TGTGCCAGCAGTCCGAAGGAGCGGGGAACCACAGATACGCAGTATTTT. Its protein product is CASSPKERGTTDTQYF.

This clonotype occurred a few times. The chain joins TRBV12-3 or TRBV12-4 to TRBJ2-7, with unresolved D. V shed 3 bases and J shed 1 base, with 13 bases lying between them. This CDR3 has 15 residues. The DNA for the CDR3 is TGTGCCAGCAGTTTTCTCCCGTCCGGTTCCTACGAGCAGTACTTC. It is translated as CASSFLPSGSYEQYF.

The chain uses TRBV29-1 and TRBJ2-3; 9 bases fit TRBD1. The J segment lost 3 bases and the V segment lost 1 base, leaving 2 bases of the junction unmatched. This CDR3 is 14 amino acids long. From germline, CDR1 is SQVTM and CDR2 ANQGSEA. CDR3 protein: CSVEATGGTDTQYF. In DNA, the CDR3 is TGCAGCGTTGAAGCGACAGGGGGAACAGATACGCAGTATTTT.